This T cell receptor beta chain was observed in a study of OX40 agonist ivuxolimab in advanced cancers. Study-level information: Ivuxolimab doses were 0.01, 0.1, 0.3, 1.5, 3 or 10 mg/kg every 2 weeks. Checkpoint inhibitors had been given previously to over 30% of patients.

Study results and caveats: On average, a greater number of expanded clones characterised CD8+ T cells relative to CD4+.

About this clone: Its antigen remains unidentified.

This CDR3 spans 15 amino acids. V lost 0 bases and J 5 bases, leaving 13 bases between the germline ends. Per the germline V gene, CDR1 is MNHEY and CDR2 is SVGAGI. The data were produced by immunoSEQ multiplex PCR, yet TCRdb's version contains in-frame clones alone and is incomplete. The sample records 59,000 or so clones, 70% to 85% being singletons. This sequence joins TRBV6-5 and TRBJ1-1; D perhaps matches TRBD1 (6 bases). This clonotype originated in an adult with an advanced solid tumor such as melanoma, head and neck, liver or kidney cancer. The sequencing used CD4+ or CD8+ T cells sorted from blood, collected in a trial of the OX40 agonist ivuxolimab. The DNA of the CDR3 is TGTGCCAGCAGTTACTCGATGAGGGGGTGGACTGAAGCTTTCTTT. The encoded protein is CASSYSMRGWTEAFF.